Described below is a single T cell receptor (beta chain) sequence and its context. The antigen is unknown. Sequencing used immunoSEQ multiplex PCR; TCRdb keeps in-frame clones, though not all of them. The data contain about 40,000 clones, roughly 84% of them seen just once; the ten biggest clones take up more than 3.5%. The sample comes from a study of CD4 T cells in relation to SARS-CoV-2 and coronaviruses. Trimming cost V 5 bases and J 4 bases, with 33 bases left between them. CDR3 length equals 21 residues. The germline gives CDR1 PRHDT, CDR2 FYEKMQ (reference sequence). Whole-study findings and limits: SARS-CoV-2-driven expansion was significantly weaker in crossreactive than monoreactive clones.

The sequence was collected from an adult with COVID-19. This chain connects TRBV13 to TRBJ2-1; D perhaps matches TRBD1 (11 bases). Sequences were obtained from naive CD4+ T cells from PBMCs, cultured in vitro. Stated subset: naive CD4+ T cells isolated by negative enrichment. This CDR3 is CASSLTPGQGDLAGVYNEQFF. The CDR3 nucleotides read TGTGCCAGCAGCCTCACTCCGGGACAGGGGGACCTAGCGGGAGTGTACAATGAGCAGTTCTTC.